One sample yielded the 24 T cell receptor beta chains listed below, sequenced in a study of T cells after somatic rescue of genetic block. TCRdb's copy holds only in-frame clones and misses some; the assay was immunoSEQ multiplex PCR. The sample consists of 110,000 or so clones, under 95% of them appearing once. Sample: peripheral blood mononuclear cells (PBMCs). The receptors stem from a woman in her late teens or twenties.

The chain combines TRBV19 with TRBJ2-3; D is ambiguous. Trimming removed 3 bases at V and 3 bases at J, with 13 bases between. Germline loops: CDR1 LNHDA, CDR2 SQIVND (reference sequence). CDR3 length equals 15 residues. CDR3 bases: TGTGCCAGTAGTATCCGCCGAGGTGAGACAGATACGCAGTATTTT. Residues: CASSIRRGETDTQYF.

The rearrangement joins TRBV7-9 to TRBJ1-1; D is ambiguous. Trimming stripped 0 bases from V and 11 bases from J, with 13 bases between. The CDR3 sequence is 13 residues long. Germline CDR1 SEHNR, CDR2 FQNEAQ (reference sequence). CDR3 nucleotide sequence: TGTGCCAGCAGCTTAGCCGGGCCCCTCGACGCTTTCTTT. This translates into CASSLAGPLDAFF.

The chain carries TRBV9 and TRBJ2-5; 15 bases fit TRBD2. Trimming took 0 bases from V and 2 from J; bases not matched to a gene: 8. The CDR3 length is 19 residues. Germline V gene data show CDR1 as SGDLS and CDR2 as YYNGEE. CDR3 loop: CASSVGAGTSGGQQETQYF. DNA of the CDR3: TGTGCCAGCAGCGTAGGAGCCGGGACTAGCGGGGGGCAACAAGAGACCCAGTACTTC.

The rearrangement links TRBV6-5 to TRBJ1-1; D uncertain. The V gene lost 2 bases and the J gene lost 5 bases, with 12 bases spanning the gap. Germline CDR1 reads MNHEY; CDR2 reads SVGAGI. This CDR3 spans 14 amino acids. Here the CDR3 DNA reads TGTGCCAGCAGTTACCCCGGGCAGAATACTGAAGCTTTCTTT. Protein product: CASSYPGQNTEAFF.

The chain is built from TRBV9 and TRBJ1-2, with TRBD1 as a possible D gene (6 bases). The V end lost 2 bases, the J end lost 4 bases, and 12 bases lay between the germline ends. The CDR3 runs to 14 residues. Germline-derived CDR1 and CDR2 are SGDLS and YYNGEE. Written as DNA, the CDR3 is TGTGCCAGCAGCGTCAGCGGGGGCACCTATGGCTACACCTTC. Amino acid sequence: CASSVSGGTYGYTF.

The chain recombines TRBV11-3 with TRBJ1-1; maybe TRBD1 (5 bases). The CDR3 is made up of 14 amino acids. V lost 1 base to trimming and J lost 7 bases, with 13 bases between them. Germline-derived CDR1 and CDR2 are SGHNT and YENEEA. The CDR3 DNA is TGTGCCAGCAGCTTAGGGGGCCGGGTGAGTGAAGCTTTCTTT. Translated: CASSLGGRVSEAFF.

V gene TRBV4-2 combines with J gene TRBJ2-1, with 9 bases aligning to TRBD2. Per the germline V gene, CDR1 is LGHNA and CDR2 is YNFKEQ. V gave up 5 bases and J gave up 7 bases; unmatched junction bases: 12. This CDR3 spans 16 amino acids. CDR3 bases: TGTGCCAGCAGCGTTCATGGGCGGGGGGGCGAGAATGAGCAGTTCTTC. Translated: CASSVHGRGGENEQFF.

The chain is built from TRBV7-8 and TRBJ2-7, with TRBD1 matching over 8 bases. The V gene's germline CDR1 is SGHVS and CDR2 FQNEAQ. V gave up 0 bases and J gave up 1 base; unmatched junction bases: 5. CDR3 length equals 16 residues. CDR3 protein: CASSLAPRQGSYEQYF. The CDR3 coding sequence is TGTGCCAGCAGCTTAGCTCCGAGACAGGGGTCCTACGAGCAGTACTTC.

This rearrangement joins TRBV7-9 to TRBJ2-7; 11 nucleotides agree with TRBD2. CDR1 SEHNR and CDR2 FQNEAQ come from the germline V gene (reference sequence). This CDR3 spans 17 amino acids. J was trimmed by 0 bases and V by 4 bases; bases with no gene match: 8. CDR3 amino acids: CASSSHSSGGSSYEQYF. CDR3 nucleotides: TGTGCCAGCAGCTCTCATTCTAGCGGGGGGTCCTCCTACGAGCAGTACTTC. The whole variable domain, filled in from reference TRBV7-9 and TRBJ2-7, reads DTGVSQNPRHKITKRGQNVTFRCDPISEHNRLYWYRQTLGQGPEFLTYFQNEAQLEKSRLLSDRFSAERPKGSFSTLEIQRTEQGDSAMYLCASSSHSSGGSSYEQYFGPGTRLTVT.

The chain has TRBV18 and TRBJ2-2; 7 nucleotides line up with TRBD2. J was trimmed by 0 bases and V by 6 bases; bases with no gene match: 19. This CDR3 has 20 residues. In germline, CDR1 is KGHSH, CDR2 LQKENI. The CDR3 DNA is TGTGCCAGCTCGCCGCTTTATAGGCGGGGGAGCAGTACGAACACCGGGGAGCTGTTTTTT. This gives the protein CASSPLYRRGSSTNTGELFF.

V gene TRBV19 combines with J gene TRBJ2-7; tentatively, D is TRBD2 (5 bases). Germline values: CDR1 LNHDA, CDR2 SQIVND (reference sequence). The CDR3 spans 13 residues. V lost 7 bases to trimming and J lost 2 bases, with 12 bases between them. CDR3 protein: CASTSGSPYEQYF. The CDR3 DNA is TGTGCCAGTACCTCGGGGTCACCCTACGAGCAGTACTTC.

The CDR3 nucleotides are TGCGCCAGCAGCTTGGAAGCCAACTCCTACGAGCAGTACTTC. This translates into CASSLEANSYEQYF. The gene calls are TRBV5-1 and TRBJ2-7, with unresolved D. CDR3 length: 14 amino acids. From germline, CDR1 is SGHRS and CDR2 YFSETQ. Deletions cut 0 bases from V and 0 bases from J, with 7 bases between. Full variable domain (missing parts from reference TRBV5-1 and TRBJ2-7): KAGVTQTPRYLIKTRGQQVTLSCSPISGHRSVSWYQQTPGQGLQFLFEYFSETQRNKGNFPGRFSGRQFSNSRSEMNVSTLELGDSALYLCASSLEANSYEQYFGPGTRLTVT.

This chain joins TRBV4-1 and TRBJ1-1; no clear D. This CDR3 spans 14 amino acids. Germline assignment: CDR1 MGHRA and CDR2 YSYEKL. V shed 1 base and J shed 4 bases, with 10 bases lying between them. CDR3 nucleotide sequence: TGCGCCAGCAGCCAAGTAGGGTCTGTCACTGAAGCTTTCTTT. Residues: CASSQVGSVTEAFF.

V and J are TRBV4-3 and TRBJ1-3; D is undetermined. The germline V gene encodes CDR1 LGHNA and CDR2 YSLEER. V shed 6 bases and J shed 0 bases, with 9 bases lying between them. The CDR3 has 14 residues. CDR3 nucleotide sequence: TGCGCCAGCAGTGAGCAGGACTCTGGAAACACCATATATTTT. Translated: CASSEQDSGNTIYF.

This rearrangement joins TRBV5-1 to TRBJ1-5, with 7 bases lining up with TRBD1. The J segment lost 0 bases and the V segment lost 4 bases, leaving 13 bases of the junction unmatched. The germline gives CDR1 SGHRS, CDR2 YFSETQ. The CDR3 consists of 18 residues. Written as DNA, the CDR3 is TGCGCCAGCAGCCCCCAACCGGGACAGTCGCATAGCAATCAGCCCCAGCATTTT. Protein sequence: CASSPQPGQSHSNQPQHF.

The chain recombines TRBV6-1 with TRBJ1-2, with D perhaps TRBD1 (6 bases). V lost 2 bases, J lost 8 bases, and 15 bases lay in between. CDR1 MNHNS and CDR2 SASEGT come from the germline V gene. This CDR3 spans 14 amino acids. CDR3 DNA sequence: TGTGCCAGCAGTGAACGCAGGGGTTTGGGCGGCTACACCTTC. Amino acids: CASSERRGLGGYTF.

The V and J genes are TRBV7-9 and TRBJ1-3; 10 bases align to TRBD1. The ends lost 5 bases at V and 2 bases at J; junction bases unmatched: 6. The CDR3 is 16 amino acids. Germline V CDR1 and CDR2: SEHNR, FQNEAQ (reference sequence). The CDR3 sequence is CASSKKGQGTGNTIYF. The CDR3 region has the DNA TGTGCCAGCAGCAAGAAGGGACAGGGGACTGGAAACACCATATATTTT.

In this sample, this clone turned up a few times. V and J are TRBV19 and TRBJ2-5; either TRBD1 or TRBD2 may supply D (5 bases each). Between the trimmed V and J ends, which lost 2 bases and 5 bases, there was a span of 18 bases. CDR1 and CDR2 from the germline V gene are LNHDA and SQIVND (reference sequence). CDR3 size: 16 residues. Written as DNA, the CDR3 is TGTGCCAGTAGTATATCCCGGGGCCGGTGGGGGGAGACCCAGTACTTC. Amino acid sequence: CASSISRGRWGETQYF.

V gene TRBV7-2 combines with J gene TRBJ2-5; maybe TRBD2 (6 bases). Germline-derived CDR1 and CDR2 are SGHTA and FQGNSA. This CDR3 spans 13 amino acids. V lost 5 bases and J 5 bases, leaving 12 bases between the germline ends. The CDR3: CASSGGIRETQYF. For the CDR3, the DNA is TGTGCCAGCAGCGGGGGGATCCGTGAGACCCAGTACTTC.

The genes are TRBV10-3 and TRBJ1-1; 7 bases match TRBD1. The trim removed 0 bases at V and 3 bases at J, leaving 10 bases unmatched. Germline values: CDR1 ENHRY, CDR2 SYGVKD. The CDR3 extends over 17 amino acids. CDR3 coding DNA: TGTGCCATCAGTGAGTCCCCTGGACAGGCTCCGGACACTGAAGCTTTCTTT. Protein product: CAISESPGQAPDTEAFF.

This clone showed up just once. The chain has TRBV29-1 and TRBJ2-3; tentatively, D is TRBD1 or TRBD2 (7 bases each). The CDR3 is 15 amino acids. Trimming cost V 1 base and J 3 bases, with 14 bases left between them. Germline loops: CDR1 SQVTM, CDR2 ANQGSEA. The CDR3 loop reads CSVEGSGGGTDTQYF. The CDR3 DNA reads as TGCAGCGTTGAAGGTTCAGGGGGAGGGACAGATACGCAGTATTTT.

The chain links TRBV11-3 to TRBJ1-3; 8 positions agree with TRBD1. Germline loops: CDR1 SGHNT, CDR2 YENEEA. V was pared by 6 bases and J by 3 bases, with 4 bases of the junction left unmatched. The CDR3 loop spans 14 amino acids. The CDR3 protein is CASRFRGLGNTIYF. Here the CDR3 DNA reads TGTGCCAGCAGATTCAGGGGGCTTGGAAACACCATATATTTT.

The chain uses TRBV7-9 and TRBJ1-1, with a tentative D call TRBD1 (6 bases). V was cut by 1 base and J by 2 bases, with 17 bases left in between. The CDR3 runs 17 residues. CDR1 and CDR2 from the germline V gene are SEHNR and FQNEAQ (reference sequence). The CDR3, as DNA: TGTGCCAGCAGCTTAGGAGTGGGGCCCAGGGGCAACACTGAAGCTTTCTTT. Translated: CASSLGVGPRGNTEAFF.

The chain couples TRBV25-1 to TRBJ1-2, with D tentatively TRBD1 (5 bases). CDR1 and CDR2 from the germline V gene are MGHDK and SYGVNS. The ends were cut back, 5 bases at V and 8 bases at J, with 12 bases in the middle. CDR3 length: 12 residues. The CDR3 coding sequence is TGTGCCAGCAGTCCGAGGGGCTTCGGCTACACCTTC. Residues: CASSPRGFGYTF.